This T cell receptor beta chain was identified during a study of shared clonotypes between healthy human individuals (dated by TCRdb to 2018 to 2021). At the level of the whole study: The cohort included a few men and two women between 18 and 49 years of age. For each donor, CD4 naive and CD4 memory were each given three plates, CD8 naive was given two plates, and CD8 memory was given one plate. Blood TCR repertoires of four to six healthy adults were deeply sequenced to estimate repertoire size and the extent of clonotype sharing between individuals. Different laboratories and diverse techniques were used to prepare libraries and sequence TCR repertoires, to increase sequencing depth and limit assay-specific biases. Per donor, leukapheresis produced somewhere between about 0.94 and 10 billion PBMCs. Results and caveats for the whole study, not just this receptor: Pairwise subsampling indicated that sequencing depth was expected to affect the degree of clonotype sharing among donors. Sampling was restricted to blood, and TCR repertoires in tissues likely differ from the TCR repertoires found in blood. Sharing across a few donors was observed for roughly 5% of naive CD4, 3% to 3.5% of naive CD8, 2% to 2.5% of memory CD4, and roughly 0.4% of memory CD8 clonotypes. Incomplete sequencing was indicated by rarefaction of sorted-subset datasets, despite the large sequencing depth. Because the study included only a small number of donors, the genetic and exposure-history diversity represented was limited. Higher generation probabilities were observed for clonotypes shared by all four sorted-subset donors than for non-shared clonotypes. Larger estimated clonotype richness was generally found for naive subsets than for memory subsets.

The donors were healthy, HIV-negative adults who had no recently reported acute infections or vaccinations. All donors were Caucasian adults living in Nashville, Tennessee, USA. CD4+ T cells were enriched by magnetic negative selection, after which naive cells were positively selected on CD45RA and the negative fraction was taken as the memory subset. Blood was obtained by leukapheresis, after which PBMCs were separated by Ficoll-Histopaque density gradient centrifugation and cryopreserved in liquid nitrogen vapor phase. Purity and quantity of every magnetically sorted T cell population were checked by analytical flow cytometry. Each sorted fraction had its genomic DNA isolated and then quantified by UV absorbance on a Nanodrop 2000c. Using the deep immunoSEQ assay, multiplex PCR amplified TCR CDR3 regions from genomic DNA. For each cell subset, the extracted genomic DNA was distributed evenly across all wells of several immunoSEQ 96-well plates, and each plate served as one replicate. For sorted subsets, about 210 ng of genomic DNA, equivalent to 25,000 to 30,000 T cell genomes, went into each replicate PCR. Purified libraries were quantified with a Qubit 3.0 fluorometer, sized on a Bioanalyzer 2100, and re-quantified with the KAPA Library Quantification kit. Every immunoSEQ 96-well plate was sequenced on a separate single-read 150-cycle Illumina NextSeq 550 flow cell. Per the source publication's procedure: Because the immunoSEQ output included only junctional sequences and no quality scores, the filtering could not be the same as the filtering used for full-length reads. To assign V/J genes and CDR3, sequences were annotated using PyIR, a Python wrapper for IgBLAST v1.9, with IMGT germline references. Reads were filtered out if the reads had weak V/J assignments (E-value above 1e-6), no CDR3, stop codons, out-of-frame junctions, or ambiguous translated residues. V3J clonotypes were defined by identical inferred V gene, J gene, and CDR3 amino acid sequence. Percentage overlap between repertoires was computed as shared unique clonotypes divided by the size of the smaller repertoire. Repertoire richness was assessed with RTK rarefaction, the Chao1 estimator, and Recon v2.1 estimates of unobserved clonotypes. Generation probabilities for all TCRbeta clonotypes obtained by the gDNA method from several donors were computed using OLGA. TCRdb provides this immuneACCESS table in a form limited to in-frame rearrangements. Some clones are lacking; in checked studies, under half of them reflect an unresolved V gene, and why the rest are absent is not known. From that table come the V and J calls and clone size; the DNA was used to work out D and trimming. The sample data list about 2.4 million clones, and 85% to 95% of these were observed just once. Under 0.15% of the sample is taken by the ten largest.

V loses 1 base at its end and J loses 5 bases; junction bases beyond the gene matches: 6. The germline V gene supplies CDR1 LGHNA and CDR2 YNFKEQ. CDR3 length: 15 amino acids, cysteine to phenylalanine. CDR3 DNA is the only sequence kept; it has 45 bases, read in frame from the first base. A note on this clone: This clone's antigen is unknown. Per-base quality was not reported, and no clone a single base away is much larger than it.

The sequence is built from TRBV4-2 and TRBJ2-7, with 9 junctional bases fitting TRBD1. The sequence derives from a young man in good health. Sequences were obtained from naive CD4+ T cells sorted from blood. The cell subset or site label, read with the paper, signifies: CD45RA+ positively selected. The DNA sequence reads TGTGCCAGCAGCCAAGGGGGACAGGGTGACCACGAGCAGTACTTC. This translates into CASSQGGQGDHEQYF.